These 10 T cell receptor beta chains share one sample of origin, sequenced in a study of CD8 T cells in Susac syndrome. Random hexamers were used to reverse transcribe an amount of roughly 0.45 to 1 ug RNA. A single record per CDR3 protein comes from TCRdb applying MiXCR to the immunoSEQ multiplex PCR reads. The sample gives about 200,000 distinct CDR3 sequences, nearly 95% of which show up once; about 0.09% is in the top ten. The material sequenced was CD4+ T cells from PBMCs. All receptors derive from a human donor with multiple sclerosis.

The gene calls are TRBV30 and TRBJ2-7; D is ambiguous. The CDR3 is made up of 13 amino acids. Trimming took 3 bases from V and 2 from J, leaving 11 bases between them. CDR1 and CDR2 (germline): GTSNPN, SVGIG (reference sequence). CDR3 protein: CAWSLKGTYEQYF. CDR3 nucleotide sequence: TGTGCCTGGAGCTTGAAGGGAACCTACGAGCAGTACTTC. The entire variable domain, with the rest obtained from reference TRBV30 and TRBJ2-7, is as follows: SQTIHQWPATLVQPVGSPLSLECTVEGTSNPNLYWYRQAAGRGLQLLFYSVGIGQISSEVPQNLSASRPQDRQFILSSKKLLLSDSGFYLCAWSLKGTYEQYFGPGTRLTVT.

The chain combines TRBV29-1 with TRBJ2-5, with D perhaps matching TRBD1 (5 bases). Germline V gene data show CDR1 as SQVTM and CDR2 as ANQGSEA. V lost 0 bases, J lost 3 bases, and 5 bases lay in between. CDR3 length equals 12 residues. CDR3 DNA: TGCAGCGTTGAAGAAGGGGAAGAGACCCAGTACTTC. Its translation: CSVEEGEETQYF.

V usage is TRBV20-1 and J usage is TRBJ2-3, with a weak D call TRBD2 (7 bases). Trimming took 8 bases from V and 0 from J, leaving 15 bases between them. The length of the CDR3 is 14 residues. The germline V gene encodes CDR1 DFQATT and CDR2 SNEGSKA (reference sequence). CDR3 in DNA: TGCAGTTCCCCGGGGGGCTCTAGCACAGATACGCAGTATTTT. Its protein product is CSSPGGSSTDTQYF.

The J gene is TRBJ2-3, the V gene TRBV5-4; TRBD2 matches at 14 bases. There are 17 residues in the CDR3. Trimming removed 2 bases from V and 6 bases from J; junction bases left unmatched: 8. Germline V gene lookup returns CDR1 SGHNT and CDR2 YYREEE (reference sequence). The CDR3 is CASSFPGTSGGGDTQYF. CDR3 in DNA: TGTGCCAGCAGCTTCCCCGGGACTAGCGGGGGCGGGGATACGCAGTATTTT. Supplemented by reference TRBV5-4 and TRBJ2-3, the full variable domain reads ETGVTQSPTHLIKTRGQQVTLRCSSQSGHNTVSWYQQALGQGPQFIFQYYREEENGRGNFPPRFSGLQFPNYSSELNVNALELDDSALYLCASSFPGTSGGGDTQYFGPGTRLTVL.

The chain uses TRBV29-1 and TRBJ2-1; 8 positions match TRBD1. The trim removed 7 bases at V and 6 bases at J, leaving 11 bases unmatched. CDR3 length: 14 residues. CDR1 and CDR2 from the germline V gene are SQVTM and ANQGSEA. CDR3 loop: CSGLGRGPPNEQFF. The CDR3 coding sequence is TGCAGCGGGCTGGGCAGGGGGCCGCCCAATGAGCAGTTCTTC.

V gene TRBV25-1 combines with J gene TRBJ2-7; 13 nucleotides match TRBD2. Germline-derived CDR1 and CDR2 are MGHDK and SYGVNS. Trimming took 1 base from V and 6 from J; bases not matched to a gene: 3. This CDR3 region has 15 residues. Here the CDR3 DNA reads TGTGCCAGCAGTGAATCCGGACTAGCGGGAGTCGAGCAGTACTTC. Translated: CASSESGLAGVEQYF.

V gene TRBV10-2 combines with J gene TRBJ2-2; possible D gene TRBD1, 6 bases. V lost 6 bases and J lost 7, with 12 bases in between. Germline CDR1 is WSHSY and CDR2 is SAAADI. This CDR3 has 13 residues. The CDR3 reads CASSPQGFGELFF. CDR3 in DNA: TGCGCCAGCAGCCCACAGGGATTCGGGGAGCTGTTTTTT.

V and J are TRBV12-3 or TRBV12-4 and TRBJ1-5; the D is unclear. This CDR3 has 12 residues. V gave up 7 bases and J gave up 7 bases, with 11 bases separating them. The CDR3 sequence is CASTLGRQPQHF. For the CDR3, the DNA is TGTGCCAGCACCCTGGGAAGACAGCCCCAGCATTTT.

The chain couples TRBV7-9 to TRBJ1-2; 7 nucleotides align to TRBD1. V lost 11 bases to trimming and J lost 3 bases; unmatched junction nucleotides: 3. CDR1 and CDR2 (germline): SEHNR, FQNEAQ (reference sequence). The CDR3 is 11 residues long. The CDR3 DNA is TGTGCCGGGGGGACAGACTATGGCTACACCTTC. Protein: CAGGTDYGYTF.

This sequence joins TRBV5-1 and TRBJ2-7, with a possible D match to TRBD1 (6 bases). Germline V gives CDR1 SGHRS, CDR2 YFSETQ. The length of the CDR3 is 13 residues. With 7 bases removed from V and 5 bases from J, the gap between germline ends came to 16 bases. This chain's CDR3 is CASRQATGNEQYF. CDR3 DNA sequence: TGCGCCAGCCGACAGGCCACTGGGAACGAGCAGTACTTC. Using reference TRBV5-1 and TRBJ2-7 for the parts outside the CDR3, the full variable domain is KAGVTQTPRYLIKTRGQQVTLSCSPISGHRSVSWYQQTPGQGLQFLFEYFSETQRNKGNFPGRFSGRQFSNSRSEMNVSTLELGDSALYLCASRQATGNEQYFGPGTRLTVT.